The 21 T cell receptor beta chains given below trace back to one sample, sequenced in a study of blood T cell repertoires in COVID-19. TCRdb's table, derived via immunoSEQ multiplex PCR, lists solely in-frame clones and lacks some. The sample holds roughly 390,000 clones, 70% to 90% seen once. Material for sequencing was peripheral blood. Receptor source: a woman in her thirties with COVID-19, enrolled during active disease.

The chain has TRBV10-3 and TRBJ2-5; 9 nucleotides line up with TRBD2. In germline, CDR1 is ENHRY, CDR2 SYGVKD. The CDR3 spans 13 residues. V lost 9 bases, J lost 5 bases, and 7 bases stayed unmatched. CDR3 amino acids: CAIAPGLAETQYF. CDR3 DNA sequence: TGTGCCATAGCCCCCGGACTAGCGGAGACCCAGTACTTC.

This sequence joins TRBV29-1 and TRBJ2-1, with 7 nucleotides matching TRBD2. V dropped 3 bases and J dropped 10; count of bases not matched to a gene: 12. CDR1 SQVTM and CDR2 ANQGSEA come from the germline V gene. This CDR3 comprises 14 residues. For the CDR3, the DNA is TGCAGCGTTGAGGGAGGGTTCCTGTCTCGGGAGCAGTTCTTC. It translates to CSVEGGFLSREQFF.

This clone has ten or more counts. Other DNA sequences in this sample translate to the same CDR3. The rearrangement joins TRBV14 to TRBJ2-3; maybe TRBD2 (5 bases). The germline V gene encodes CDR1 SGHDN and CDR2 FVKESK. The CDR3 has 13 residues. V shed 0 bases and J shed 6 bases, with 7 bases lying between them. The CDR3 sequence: CASSQDRGDTQYF. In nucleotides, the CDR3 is TGTGCCAGCAGCCAAGATCGGGGTGATACGCAGTATTTT. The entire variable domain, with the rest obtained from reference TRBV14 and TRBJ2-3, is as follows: EAGVTQFPSHSVIEKGQTVTLRCDPISGHDNLYWYRRVMGKEIKFLLHFVKESKQDESGMPNNRFLAERTGGTYSTLKVQPAELEDSGVYFCASSQDRGDTQYFGPGTRLTVL.

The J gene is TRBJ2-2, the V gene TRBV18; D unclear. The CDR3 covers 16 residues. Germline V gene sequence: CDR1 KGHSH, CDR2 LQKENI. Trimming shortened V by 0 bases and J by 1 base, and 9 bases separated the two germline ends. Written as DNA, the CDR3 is TGTGCCAGCTCACCACCGCGACAACGGAACACCGGGGAGCTGTTTTTT. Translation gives CASSPPRQRNTGELFF.

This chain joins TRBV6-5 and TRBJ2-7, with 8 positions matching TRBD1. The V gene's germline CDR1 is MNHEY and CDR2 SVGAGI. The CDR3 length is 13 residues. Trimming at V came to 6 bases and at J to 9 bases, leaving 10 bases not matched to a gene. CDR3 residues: CASRVPGQDPQYF. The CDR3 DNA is TGTGCCAGCAGGGTCCCGGGACAGGATCCGCAGTACTTC.

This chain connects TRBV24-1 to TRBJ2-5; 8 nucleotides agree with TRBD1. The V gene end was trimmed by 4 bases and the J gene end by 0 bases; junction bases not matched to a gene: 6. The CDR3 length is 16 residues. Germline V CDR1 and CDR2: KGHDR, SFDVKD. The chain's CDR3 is CATSDSGTGNQETQYF. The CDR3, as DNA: TGTGCCACCAGTGACTCCGGGACAGGAAACCAAGAGACCCAGTACTTC.

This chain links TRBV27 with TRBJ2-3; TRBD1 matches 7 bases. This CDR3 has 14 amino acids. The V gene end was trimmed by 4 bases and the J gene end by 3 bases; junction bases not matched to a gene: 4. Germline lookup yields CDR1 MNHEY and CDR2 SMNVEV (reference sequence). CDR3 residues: CASSWTGRTDTQYF. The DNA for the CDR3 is TGTGCCAGCAGTTGGACAGGAAGAACAGATACGCAGTATTTT.

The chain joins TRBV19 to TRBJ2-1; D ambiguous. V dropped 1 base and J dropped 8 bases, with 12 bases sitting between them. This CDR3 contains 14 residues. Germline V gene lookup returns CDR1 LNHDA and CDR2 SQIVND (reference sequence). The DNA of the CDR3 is TGTGCCAGTAGTATAGGCTACTCCTCGGATGAGCAGTTCTTC. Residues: CASSIGYSSDEQFF.

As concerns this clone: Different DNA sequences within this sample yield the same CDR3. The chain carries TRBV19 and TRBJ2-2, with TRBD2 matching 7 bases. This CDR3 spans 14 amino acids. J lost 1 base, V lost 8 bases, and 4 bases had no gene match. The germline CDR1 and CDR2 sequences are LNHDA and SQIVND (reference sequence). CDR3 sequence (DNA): TGTGCCAGTTCCTCTAGCGGGAACACCGGGGAGCTGTTTTTT. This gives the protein CASSSSGNTGELFF.

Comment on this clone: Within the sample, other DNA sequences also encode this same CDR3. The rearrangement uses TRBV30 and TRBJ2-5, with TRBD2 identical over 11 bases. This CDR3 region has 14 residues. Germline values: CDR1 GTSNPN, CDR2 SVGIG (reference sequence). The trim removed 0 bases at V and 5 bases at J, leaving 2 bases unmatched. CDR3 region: CAWSVLAGEETQYF. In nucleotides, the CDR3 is TGTGCCTGGAGTGTACTAGCGGGAGAGGAGACCCAGTACTTC.

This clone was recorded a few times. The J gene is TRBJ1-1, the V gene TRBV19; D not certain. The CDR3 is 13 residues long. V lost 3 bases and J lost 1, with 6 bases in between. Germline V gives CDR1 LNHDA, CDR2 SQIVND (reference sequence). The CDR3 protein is CASSMRRNTEAFF. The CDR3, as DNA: TGTGCCAGTAGTATGAGGAGGAACACTGAAGCTTTCTTT. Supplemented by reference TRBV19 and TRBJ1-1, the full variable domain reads DGGITQSPKYLFRKEGQNVTLSCEQNLNHDAMYWYRQDPGQGLRLIYYSQIVNDFQKGDIAEGYSVSREKKESFPLTVTSAQKNPTAFYLCASSMRRNTEAFFGQGTRLTVV.

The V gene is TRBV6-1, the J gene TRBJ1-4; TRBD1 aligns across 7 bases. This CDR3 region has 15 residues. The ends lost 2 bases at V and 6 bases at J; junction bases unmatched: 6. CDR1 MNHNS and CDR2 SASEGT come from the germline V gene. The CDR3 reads CASSELQGQDEKLFF. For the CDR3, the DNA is TGTGCCAGCAGTGAACTACAGGGGCAGGATGAAAAACTGTTTTTT.

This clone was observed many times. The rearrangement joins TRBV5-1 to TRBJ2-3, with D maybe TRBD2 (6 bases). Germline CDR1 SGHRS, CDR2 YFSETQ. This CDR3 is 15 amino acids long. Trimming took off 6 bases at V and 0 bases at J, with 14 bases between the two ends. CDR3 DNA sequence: TGCGCCAGCACCGTCGGGGGACCTAGCACAGATACGCAGTATTTT. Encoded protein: CASTVGGPSTDTQYF.

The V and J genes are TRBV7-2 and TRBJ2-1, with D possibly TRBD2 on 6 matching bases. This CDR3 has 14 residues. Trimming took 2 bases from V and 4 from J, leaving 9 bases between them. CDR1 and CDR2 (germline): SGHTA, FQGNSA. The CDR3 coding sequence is TGTGCCAGCAGCTTATACGGGAGTTACAATGAGCAGTTCTTC. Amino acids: CASSLYGSYNEQFF.

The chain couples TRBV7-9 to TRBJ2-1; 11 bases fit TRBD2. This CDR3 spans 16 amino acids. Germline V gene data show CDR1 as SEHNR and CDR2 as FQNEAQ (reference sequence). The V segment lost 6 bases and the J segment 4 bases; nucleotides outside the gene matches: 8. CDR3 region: CASSDRRLAGYNEQFF. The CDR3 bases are TGTGCCAGCAGTGACCGGAGACTAGCGGGGTACAATGAGCAGTTCTTC.

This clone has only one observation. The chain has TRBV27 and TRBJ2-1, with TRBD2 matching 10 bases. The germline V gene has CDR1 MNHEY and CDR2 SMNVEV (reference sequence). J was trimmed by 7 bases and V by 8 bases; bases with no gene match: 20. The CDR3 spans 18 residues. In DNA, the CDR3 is TGTGCCAGCGAGGGGCAGAACCCTAGCGGGAGCATGGGGAATGAGCAGTTCTTC. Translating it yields CASEGQNPSGSMGNEQFF.

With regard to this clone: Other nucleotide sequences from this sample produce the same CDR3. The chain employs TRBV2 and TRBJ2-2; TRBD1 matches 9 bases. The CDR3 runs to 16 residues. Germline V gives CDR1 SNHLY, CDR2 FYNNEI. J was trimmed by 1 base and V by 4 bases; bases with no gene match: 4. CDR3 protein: CASSGGQGLNTGELFF. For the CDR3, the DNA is TGTGCCAGCAGTGGGGGACAGGGTTTGAACACCGGGGAGCTGTTTTTT.

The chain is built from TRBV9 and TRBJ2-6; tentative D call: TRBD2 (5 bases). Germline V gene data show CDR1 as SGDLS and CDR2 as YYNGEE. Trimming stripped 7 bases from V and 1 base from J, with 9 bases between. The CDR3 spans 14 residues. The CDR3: CASGRGSGANVLTF. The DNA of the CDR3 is TGTGCCAGCGGCCGGGGTTCTGGGGCCAACGTCCTGACTTTC.

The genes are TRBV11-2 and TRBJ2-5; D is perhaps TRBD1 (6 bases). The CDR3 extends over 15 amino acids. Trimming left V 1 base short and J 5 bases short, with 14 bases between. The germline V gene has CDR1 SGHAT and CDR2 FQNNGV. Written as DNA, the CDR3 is TGTGCCAGCAGCTTAGGGGGGCGGGCCTGGGAGACCCAGTACTTC. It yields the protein CASSLGGRAWETQYF.

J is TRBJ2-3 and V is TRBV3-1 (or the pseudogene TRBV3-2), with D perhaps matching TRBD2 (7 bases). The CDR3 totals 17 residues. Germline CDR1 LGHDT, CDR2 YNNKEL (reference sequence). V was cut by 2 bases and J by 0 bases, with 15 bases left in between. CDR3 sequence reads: CASSQLGGGQSTDTQYF. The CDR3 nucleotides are TGTGCCAGCAGCCAACTTGGGGGGGGACAAAGCACAGATACGCAGTATTTT.

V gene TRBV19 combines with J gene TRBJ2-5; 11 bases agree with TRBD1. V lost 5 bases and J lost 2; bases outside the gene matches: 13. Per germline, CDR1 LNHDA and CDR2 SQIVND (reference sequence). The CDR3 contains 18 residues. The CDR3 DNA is TGTGCCAGTAGTTCTAGGACAGGGGGCCAGTCCCCACAAGAGACCCAGTACTTC. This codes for CASSSRTGGQSPQETQYF. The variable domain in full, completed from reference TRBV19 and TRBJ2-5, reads DGGITQSPKYLFRKEGQNVTLSCEQNLNHDAMYWYRQDPGQGLRLIYYSQIVNDFQKGDIAEGYSVSREKKESFPLTVTSAQKNPTAFYLCASSSRTGGQSPQETQYFGPGTRLLVL.